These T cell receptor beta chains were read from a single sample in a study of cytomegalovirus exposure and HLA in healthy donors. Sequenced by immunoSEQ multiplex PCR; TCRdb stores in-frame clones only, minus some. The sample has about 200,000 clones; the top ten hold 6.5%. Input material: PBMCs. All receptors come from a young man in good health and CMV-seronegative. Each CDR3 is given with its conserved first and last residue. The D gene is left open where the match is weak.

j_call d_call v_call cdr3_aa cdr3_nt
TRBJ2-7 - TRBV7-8 CASSPPPEGPLSYEQYF TGTGCCAGCAGCCCCCCGCCGGAGGGACCCCTCTCCTACGAGCAGTACTTC
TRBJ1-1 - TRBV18 CASSPPAVRTEAFF TGTGCCAGCTCGCCACCGGCGGTTCGCACTGAAGCTTTCTTT
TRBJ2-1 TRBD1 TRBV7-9 CASSSSGTGYNEQFF TGTGCCAGCAGCTCGTCCGGGACAGGGTACAATGAGCAGTTCTTC
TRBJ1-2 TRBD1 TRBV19 CASKYRDRVPIGYTF TGTGCCAGTAAATACCGGGACAGGGTCCCCATTGGCTACACCTTC
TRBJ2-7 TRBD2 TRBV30 CAWSVQREGVQYF TGTGCCTGGAGTGTGCAGCGGGAGGGCGTCCAGTACTTC
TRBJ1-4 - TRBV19 CASSPSDRTHHFGFF TGTGCCAGTAGTCCCTCCGACAGGACTCACCACTTTGGGTTTTTT
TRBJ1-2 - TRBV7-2 CASNLGRNSYGYTF TGTGCCAGCAACTTAGGCCGGAACAGCTATGGCTACACCTTC
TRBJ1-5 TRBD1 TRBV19 CASSITPDRYNQPQHF TGTGCCAGTAGTATAACGCCGGACAGGTACAATCAGCCCCAGCATTTT
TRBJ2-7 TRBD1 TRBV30 CAWIDRVSSYEQYF TGTGCCTGGATTGACAGGGTTAGCTCCTACGAGCAGTACTTC
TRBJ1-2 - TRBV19 CAARIAGSGGYTF TGTGCCGCTCGCATCGCGGGGTCGGGGGGCTACACCTTC
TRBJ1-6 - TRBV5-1 CASSNAGLYNSPLHF TGCGCCAGCAGTAACGCAGGACTCTATAATTCACCCCTCCACTTT
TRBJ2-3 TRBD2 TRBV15 CATSRASGSGADTQYF TGTGCCACCAGCAGAGCTAGCGGGAGTGGGGCAGATACGCAGTATTTT
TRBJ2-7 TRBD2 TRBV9 CASSPRLAGHEQYF TGTGCCAGCAGCCCCCGGCTAGCGGGGCACGAGCAGTACTTC
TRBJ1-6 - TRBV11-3 CASSATDRGFANSPLHF TGTGCCAGCAGCGCTACGGACAGAGGGTTTGCGAATTCACCCCTCCACTTT
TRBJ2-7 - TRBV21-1 CASSEGRDRALHEQYF TGTGCCAGCAGCGAGGGCCGGGACAGGGCTCTCCACGAGCAGTACTTC
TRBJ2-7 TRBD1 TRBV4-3 CASSQEGGTGSYEQYF TGCGCCAGCAGCCAAGAGGGTGGGACAGGGAGCTACGAGCAGTACTTC
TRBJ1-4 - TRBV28 CASSPGGGDEKLFF TGTGCCAGCAGCCCCGGGGGAGGGGATGAAAAACTGTTTTTT
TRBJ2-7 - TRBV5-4 CASSPYTGSSYEQYF TGTGCCAGCAGCCCCTACACGGGATCTTCCTACGAGCAGTACTTC
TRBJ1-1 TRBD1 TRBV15 CATSRESGGLMNTEAFF TGTGCCACCAGCAGAGAATCAGGGGGACTCATGAACACTGAAGCTTTCTTT
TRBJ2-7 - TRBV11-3 CASSFGASNSYEQYF TGTGCCAGCAGCTTTGGGGCCTCAAATTCCTACGAGCAGTACTTC
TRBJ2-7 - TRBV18 CASSQGDTYEQYF TGTGCCAGCTCACAAGGGGATACCTACGAGCAGTACTTC
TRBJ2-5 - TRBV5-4 CASSLGPEETQYF TGTGCCAGCAGCTTGGGCCCGGAGGAGACCCAGTACTTC
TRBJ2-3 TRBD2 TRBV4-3 CASSPLAGGESTDTQYF TGCGCCAGCAGCCCCCTGGCGGGGGGGGAAAGCACAGATACGCAGTATTTT
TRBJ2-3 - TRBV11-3 CASSLTSTDTQYF TGTGCCTCGAGTCTAACTAGCACAGATACGCAGTATTTT
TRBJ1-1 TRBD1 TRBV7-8 CASSSTRTGLQPLTEAFF TGTGCCAGCAGCTCAACTCGGACAGGCCTTCAACCACTAACTGAAGCTTTCTTT
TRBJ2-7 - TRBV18 CASSPVPEGEQYF TGTGCCAGCTCACCAGTTCCGGAGGGCGAGCAGTACTTC
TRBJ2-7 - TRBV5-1 CASSLGPGVGNYEQYF TGCGCCAGCAGCCTGGGTCCAGGGGTGGGAAACTACGAGCAGTACTTC
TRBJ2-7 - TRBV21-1 CASSKTGQFTYEQYF TGTGCCAGCAGCAAAACCGGACAGTTCACCTACGAGCAGTACTTC
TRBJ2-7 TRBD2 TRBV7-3 CASSPTSGSYEQYF TGTGCCAGCAGCCCAACTAGCGGGAGCTACGAGCAGTACTTC
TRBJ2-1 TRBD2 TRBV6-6 CASRYQTSGVYNEQFF TGTGCCAGCAGATACCAGACTAGCGGGGTATACAATGAGCAGTTCTTC
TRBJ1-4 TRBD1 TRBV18 CASSPTGSNEKLFF TGTGCCAGCTCACCGACAGGGAGTAATGAAAAACTGTTTTTT
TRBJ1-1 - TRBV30 CAWRWTVNTEAFF TGTGCCTGGCGGTGGACAGTGAACACTGAAGCTTTCTTT
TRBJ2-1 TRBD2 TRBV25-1 CASSVAGGQNEQFF TGTGCCAGCAGTGTAGCGGGGGGGCAGAATGAGCAGTTCTTC
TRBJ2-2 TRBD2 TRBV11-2 CASSLAPLAGNTGELFF TGTGCCAGCAGCTTAGCCCCGCTAGCGGGGAACACCGGGGAGCTGTTTTTT
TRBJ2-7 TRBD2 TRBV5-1 CASSFGTSGGSSYEQYF TGCGCCAGCAGCTTCGGGACTAGCGGGGGGAGCTCCTACGAGCAGTACTTC
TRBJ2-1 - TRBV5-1 CASSSPTSNEQFF TGCGCCAGCAGCTCCCCCACAAGCAATGAGCAGTTCTTC
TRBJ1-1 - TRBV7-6 CASRRAVSSQDTEAFF TGTGCCAGCCGTAGAGCCGTTTCCTCGCAGGACACTGAAGCTTTCTTT
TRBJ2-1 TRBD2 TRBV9 CASSPRLAGYNEQFF TGTGCCAGCAGCCCCCGACTAGCGGGGTACAATGAGCAGTTCTTC
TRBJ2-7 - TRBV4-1 CASSLQLISGEQYF TGCGCCAGCAGCCTCCAACTCATCTCAGGCGAGCAGTACTTC
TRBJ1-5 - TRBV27 CASAISYNSNQPQHF TGTGCCAGCGCCATCAGTTATAATAGCAATCAGCCCCAGCATTTT
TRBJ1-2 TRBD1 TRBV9 CASSVGQDNYGYTF TGTGCCAGCAGCGTGGGACAGGACAACTATGGCTACACCTTC
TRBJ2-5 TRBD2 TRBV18 CASSPGLASQETQYF TGTGCCAGCTCACCGGGACTAGCGAGCCAAGAGACCCAGTACTTC
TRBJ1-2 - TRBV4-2 CASSQDAGQGGYTF TGTGCCAGCAGCCAGGACGCAGGGCAAGGAGGCTACACCTTC
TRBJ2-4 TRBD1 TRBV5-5 CASTLSRQGAWAKNIQYF TGTGCCAGCACCTTATCACGACAGGGGGCTTGGGCCAAAAACATTCAGTACTTC
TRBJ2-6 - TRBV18 CASSPGAGGSGANVLTF TGTGCCAGCTCACCAGGGGCCGGGGGCTCTGGGGCCAACGTCCTGACTTTC
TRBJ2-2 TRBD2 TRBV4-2 CASSQGLAEKVSGELFF TGTGCCAGCAGCCAAGGACTAGCCGAAAAGGTGTCCGGGGAGCTGTTTTTT
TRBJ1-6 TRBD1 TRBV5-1 CASSLVSGGSSPLHF TGCGCCAGCAGCTTGGTTTCAGGGGGCTCTTCACCCCTCCACTTT
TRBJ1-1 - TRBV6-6 CASTDGSRGAEAFF TGTGCCAGCACCGACGGATCTAGGGGCGCTGAAGCTTTCTTT
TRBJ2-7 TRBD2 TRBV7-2 CASSLGLAGAYEQYF TGTGCCAGCAGCTTAGGATTAGCGGGAGCCTACGAGCAGTACTTC
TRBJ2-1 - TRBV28 CASSLQSVGNEQFF TGTGCCAGCAGCTTACAAAGCGTGGGCAATGAGCAGTTCTTC
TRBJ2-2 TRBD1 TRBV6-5 CASSYSTGQGVQELFF TGTGCCAGCAGTTACTCGACGGGACAGGGTGTTCAAGAGCTGTTTTTT